Reported below is one T cell receptor beta chain. This entry comes from a study of control samples from healthy donors and cancer patients. Produced via immunoSEQ multiplex PCR; TCRdb's table is partial and in-frame only. The table has over 85,000 clones, approximately 90% seen once; the top ten hold 2% to 2.5%. The V end lost 3 bases, the J end lost 7 bases, and 13 bases lay between the germline ends. The CDR3 is 13 amino acids. From germline, CDR1 is PRHDT and CDR2 FYEKMQ (reference sequence). This TCR was sampled from a woman aged 18-29 years in good health. The chain is built from TRBV13 and TRBJ2-7; perhaps TRBD2 as D (5 bases). Sequences were obtained from blood. CDR3 residues: CASSFRGRGEQYF. CDR3 sequence (DNA): TGTGCCAGCAGCTTCCGCGGGCGAGGGGAGCAGTACTTC.